This T cell receptor beta chain was recovered during a study of regulatory T cells in long-lasting Graves disease. Broader study findings: Newly diagnosed Graves' patients had higher TCR diversity than persistent ones.

This clonotype appeared a few times. What it recognizes is unknown. For TCR beta, libraries came from iRepertoire HTBI primers and Arm-PCR of CDR3 regions. MiXCR was run by TCRdb on the multiplex PCR reads, yielding one entry per CDR3 protein. Of about 360,000 distinct CDR3 sequences listed, 15% to 20% are singletons. Time point in this sample: newly diagnosed GD, antithyroid drugs for less than 3 months. Scientists built the TCR library using RNA that was extracted from PBMCs. CDR1 is PRHDT and CDR2 is FYEKMQ in the germline V gene (reference sequence). This CDR3 spans 13 amino acids. The V gene lost 2 bases and the J gene lost 10 bases, with 12 bases spanning the gap. These data were also filed under a second study, of T cells in Graves' hyperthyroidism and ophthalmopathy. This second report adds: The model forecast ophthalmopathy, anticipating it by a median approximately 7 months before onset.

Sequenced material: peripheral blood mononuclear cells (PBMCs), taken at new diagnosis, from a patient treated with antithyroid drugs. The receptor was isolated from a woman under 30 with Graves disease. The chain couples TRBV13 to TRBJ2-1; possible D gene TRBD1, 6 bases. The CDR3 is CASSLRTGQEQFF. Written as DNA, the CDR3 is TGTGCCAGCAGCTTAAGGACGGGACAAGAGCAGTTCTTC.